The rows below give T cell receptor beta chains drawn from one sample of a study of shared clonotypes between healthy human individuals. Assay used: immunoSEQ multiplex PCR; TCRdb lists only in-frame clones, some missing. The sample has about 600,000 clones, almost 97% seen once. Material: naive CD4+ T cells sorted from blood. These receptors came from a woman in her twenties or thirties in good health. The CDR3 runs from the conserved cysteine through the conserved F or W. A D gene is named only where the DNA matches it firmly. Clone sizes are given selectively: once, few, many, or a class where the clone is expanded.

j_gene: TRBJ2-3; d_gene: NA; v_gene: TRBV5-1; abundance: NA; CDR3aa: CASSLESVGISDTQYF; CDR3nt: TGCGCCAGCAGCTTGGAATCCGTGGGCATCTCAGATACGCAGTATTTT
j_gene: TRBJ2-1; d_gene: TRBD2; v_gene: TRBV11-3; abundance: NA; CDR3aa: CASSPRTSGRATYNEQFF; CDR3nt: TGTGCCAGCAGCCCCCGGACTAGCGGGAGGGCTACCTACAATGAGCAGTTCTTC
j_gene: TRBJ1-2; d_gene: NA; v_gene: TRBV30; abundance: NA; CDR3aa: CAWSPGGPGYTF; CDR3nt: TGTGCCTGGAGCCCCGGGGGTCCGGGCTACACCTTC
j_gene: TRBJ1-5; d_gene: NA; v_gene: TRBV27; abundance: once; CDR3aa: CASSSISNQPQHF; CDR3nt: TGTGCCAGCAGCTCTATAAGCAATCAGCCCCAGCATTTT
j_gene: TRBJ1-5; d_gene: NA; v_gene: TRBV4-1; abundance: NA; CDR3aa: CASSRHLGGNQPQHF; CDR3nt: TGCGCCAGCAGCCGGCACCTCGGGGGCAATCAGCCCCAGCATTTT
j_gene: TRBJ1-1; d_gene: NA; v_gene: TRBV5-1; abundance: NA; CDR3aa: CASSLNRPWTEAFF; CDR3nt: TGCGCCAGCAGCTTGAACAGGCCTTGGACTGAAGCTTTCTTT
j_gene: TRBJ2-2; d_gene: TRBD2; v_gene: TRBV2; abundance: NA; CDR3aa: CASSWISGSGGELFF; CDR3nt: TGTGCCAGCAGTTGGATTAGCGGGAGTGGCGGGGAGCTGTTTTTT
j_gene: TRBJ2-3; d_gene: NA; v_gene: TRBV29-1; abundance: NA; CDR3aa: CSTLQDRSGDTQYF; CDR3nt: TGCAGCACCCTCCAGGATCGGAGTGGAGATACGCAGTATTTT
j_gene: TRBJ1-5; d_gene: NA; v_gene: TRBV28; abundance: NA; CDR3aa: CASTDNNQPQHF; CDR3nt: TGTGCCAGCACGGACAACAATCAGCCCCAGCATTTT
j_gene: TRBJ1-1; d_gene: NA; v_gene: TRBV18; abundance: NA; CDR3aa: CASSPPLTGEAFF; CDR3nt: TGTGCCAGCTCACCACCTTTGACTGGGGAGGCTTTCTTT
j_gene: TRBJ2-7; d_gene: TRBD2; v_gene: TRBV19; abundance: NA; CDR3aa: CASSTAGGSSYEQYF; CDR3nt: TGTGCCAGTAGTACGGCGGGGGGGAGCTCCTACGAGCAGTACTTC
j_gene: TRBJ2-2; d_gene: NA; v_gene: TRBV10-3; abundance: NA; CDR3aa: CASRGGRGIGELFF; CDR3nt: TGTGCCAGCCGTGGGGGACGGGGAATCGGGGAGCTGTTTTTT
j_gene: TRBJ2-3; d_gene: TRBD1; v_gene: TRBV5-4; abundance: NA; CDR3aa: CASSRTGDIADTQYF; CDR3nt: TGTGCCAGCAGCCGGACAGGGGATATCGCAGATACGCAGTATTTT
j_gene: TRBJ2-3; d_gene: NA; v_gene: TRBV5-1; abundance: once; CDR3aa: CASSLGVDPDLLDTQYF; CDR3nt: TGCGCCAGCAGCTTGGGGGTAGACCCAGATCTGTTAGATACGCAGTATTTT
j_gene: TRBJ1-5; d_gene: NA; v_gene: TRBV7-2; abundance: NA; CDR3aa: CASSLDRALNQPQHF; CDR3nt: TGTGCCAGCAGCTTAGACAGGGCCCTTAATCAGCCCCAGCATTTT
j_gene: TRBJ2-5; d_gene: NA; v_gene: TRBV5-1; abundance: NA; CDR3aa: CASSSGLHGETQYF; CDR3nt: TGCGCCAGCAGCTCCGGGCTCCATGGGGAGACCCAGTACTTC
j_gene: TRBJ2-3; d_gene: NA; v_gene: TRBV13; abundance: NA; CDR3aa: CASSLGRFGSTDTQYF; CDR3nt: TGTGCCAGCAGCTTAGGCCGGTTCGGAAGCACAGATACGCAGTATTTT
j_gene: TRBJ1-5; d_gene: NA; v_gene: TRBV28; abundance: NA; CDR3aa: CASRVGITNQPQHF; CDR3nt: TGTGCCAGCAGGGTAGGGATCACGAATCAGCCCCAGCATTTT
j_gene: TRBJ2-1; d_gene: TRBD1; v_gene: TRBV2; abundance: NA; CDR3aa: CASSGWGQGGEQFF; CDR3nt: TGTGCCAGCAGTGGGTGGGGACAGGGTGGCGAGCAGTTCTTC
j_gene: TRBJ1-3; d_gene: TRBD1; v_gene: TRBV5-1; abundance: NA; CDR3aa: CASSEQGQAIYF; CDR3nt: TGCGCCAGCAGCGAACAGGGGCAAGCCATATATTTT
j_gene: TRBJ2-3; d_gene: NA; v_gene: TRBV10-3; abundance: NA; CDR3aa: CAINPGPGGDTQYF; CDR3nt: TGTGCCATCAACCCCGGGCCCGGAGGCGATACGCAGTATTTT
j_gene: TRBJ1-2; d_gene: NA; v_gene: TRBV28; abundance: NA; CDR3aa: CASSPTLLRAGDGYTF; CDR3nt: TGTGCCAGCAGCCCTACCCTCCTCAGGGCAGGGGATGGCTACACCTTC
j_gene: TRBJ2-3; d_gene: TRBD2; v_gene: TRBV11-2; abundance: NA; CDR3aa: CASSPGGGSTDTQYF; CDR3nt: TGTGCCAGCAGCCCCGGGGGGGGTAGCACAGATACGCAGTATTTT